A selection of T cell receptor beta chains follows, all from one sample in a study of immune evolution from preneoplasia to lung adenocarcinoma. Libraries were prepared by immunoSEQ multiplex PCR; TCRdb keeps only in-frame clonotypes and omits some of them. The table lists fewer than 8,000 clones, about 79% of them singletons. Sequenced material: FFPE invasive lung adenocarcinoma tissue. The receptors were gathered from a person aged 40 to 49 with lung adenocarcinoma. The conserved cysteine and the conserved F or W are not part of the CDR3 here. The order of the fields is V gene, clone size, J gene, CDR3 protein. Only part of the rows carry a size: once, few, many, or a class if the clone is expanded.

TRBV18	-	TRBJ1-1	ASSPPGQLEAF
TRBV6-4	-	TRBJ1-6	ASSDSDNSPLH
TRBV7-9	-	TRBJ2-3	ASSFAGTNTQY
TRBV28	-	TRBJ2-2	ASSVPGTGLTGELF
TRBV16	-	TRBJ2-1	ASSQRDRNRHEQF
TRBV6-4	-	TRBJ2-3	ASSSQGGTDTQY
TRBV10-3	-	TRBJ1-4	AIRGGINEKLF
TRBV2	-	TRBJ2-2	ASSGDRDNGELF
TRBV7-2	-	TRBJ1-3	ASSLDQGNGNTIY
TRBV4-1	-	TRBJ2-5	ASSPRDGNQETQY
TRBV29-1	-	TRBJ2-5	SFSPGLRETQY
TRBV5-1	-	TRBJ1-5	ASSLGPDFSQPQH
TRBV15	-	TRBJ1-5	ATRPDGVSNQPQH
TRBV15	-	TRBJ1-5	ATSRDRGGIGNQPQH
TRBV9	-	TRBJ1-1	ASSVSGQNTEAF
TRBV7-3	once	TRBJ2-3	ASSLGGQVEDTQY
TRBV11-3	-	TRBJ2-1	ASSPRLAGNDNEQF
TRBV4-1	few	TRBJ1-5	ASSQEDSSNQPQH
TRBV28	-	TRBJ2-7	ASTSAIPRQGPYEQY
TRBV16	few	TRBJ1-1	ASSLRTPEAF
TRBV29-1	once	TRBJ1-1	SVRRDRGTEAF
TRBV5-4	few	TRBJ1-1	ASSLDRRGMNTEAF
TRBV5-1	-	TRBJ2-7	ASSDSPTQGAIPAQY
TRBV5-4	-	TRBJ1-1	ASSRLGQLNTEAF
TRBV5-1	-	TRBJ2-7	ASSLIPGQSSYEQY
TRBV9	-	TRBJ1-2	ASSVGQGVYGYT
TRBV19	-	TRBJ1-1	ASAGTHTEAF
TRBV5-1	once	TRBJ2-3	ASSLEGTGGRTDTQY